The 14 T cell receptor beta chains below were found in one sample sequenced in a study of cytomegalovirus exposure and HLA in healthy donors. 13 Jbeta primers and 60 Vbeta primers were used for the PCR. The method was immunoSEQ multiplex PCR; TCRdb's version includes in-frame clones alone and lacks a portion of them. The repertoire holds about 170,000 clones, around 80% seen once, with approximately 1.2% in the top ten. The sequencing input was PBMCs. The receptor source for this set is a boy aged 2 to 10 in good health and CMV-seronegative.

This chain connects TRBV11-2 to TRBJ2-3, with D possibly TRBD1 on 6 matching bases. V lost 8 bases to trimming and J lost 5 bases, with 14 bases between them. This CDR3 has 13 residues. Looked up from germline, CDR1 is SGHAT and CDR2 is FQNNGV. The CDR3 DNA is TGTGCCAGCGGGGACAACCCCCGAGATACGCAGTATTTT. Its protein product is CASGDNPRDTQYF.

The CDR3 spells CASSEAGTGASSSGNTIYF. The CDR3 DNA sequence: TGTGCCAGCAGCGAAGCCGGGACAGGGGCTTCGAGCTCTGGAAACACCATATATTTT. The chain recombines TRBV11-2 with TRBJ1-3; 10 nucleotides align to TRBD1. CDR1 SGHAT and CDR2 FQNNGV come from the germline V gene. Losses at the gene ends were 5 bases for V and 0 bases for J; bases not matched to a gene: 13. CDR3 length: 19 residues.

The chain uses TRBV7-2 and TRBJ2-2, with D possibly TRBD2 on 6 matching bases. Germline V CDR1 and CDR2: SGHTA, FQGNSA. Trimming took 3 bases from V and 9 from J, leaving 23 bases between them. The CDR3 is 17 residues long. The CDR3 DNA is TGTGCCAGCAGCTTTCCCCTAGCGCAGGCGGGCCGCCGGGAGCTGTTTTTT. It codes for CASSFPLAQAGRRELFF.

The chain recombines TRBV4-3 with TRBJ1-6, with D tentatively TRBD1 (6 bases). V shed 1 base and J shed 7 bases, with 11 bases lying between them. The germline CDR1 and CDR2 sequences are LGHNA and YSLEER. The CDR3 loop spans 15 amino acids. The CDR3 DNA reads as TGCGCCAGCAGCCAAGTTGGACAGAGAAATTCACCCCTCCACTTT. As protein: CASSQVGQRNSPLHF.

The V call is TRBV4-2, the J call TRBJ1-2; D is perhaps TRBD1 (6 bases). Germline CDR1 LGHNA, CDR2 YNFKEQ. V lost 7 bases and J 2 bases, leaving 17 bases between the germline ends. The CDR3 sequence is 15 residues long. CDR3 nucleotide sequence: TGTGCCAGCATGCTCATCGGGGGGCGAAACTATGGCTACACCTTC. It translates to CASMLIGGRNYGYTF.

This chain links TRBV6-5 with TRBJ1-1; D remains unclear. This CDR3 spans 13 amino acids. V was trimmed by 6 bases and J by 4 bases, leaving 12 bases between them. Germline V gene data show CDR1 as MNHEY and CDR2 as SVGAGI. Here the CDR3 DNA reads TGTGCCAGCAGGAATGGGTGGGCCACTGAAGCTTTCTTT. As protein: CASRNGWATEAFF.

The chain uses TRBV29-1 and TRBJ1-1; D is ambiguous. V gave up 6 bases and J gave up 5 bases, with 10 bases separating them. This CDR3 contains 11 residues. Germline V gene sequence: CDR1 SQVTM, CDR2 ANQGSEA. CDR3 region: CSVALRTEAFF. CDR3 nucleotide sequence: TGCAGCGTCGCTCTGAGGACTGAAGCTTTCTTT.

This chain joins TRBV4-2 and TRBJ2-1, with TRBD2 identical over 11 bases. In germline, CDR1 is LGHNA, CDR2 YNFKEQ. The CDR3 runs 17 residues. J gave up 5 bases and V 1 base, and 7 bases lay outside the gene matches. The CDR3 here is CASSQGPGTSGHNEQFF. DNA of the CDR3: TGTGCCAGCAGCCAAGGACCCGGGACTAGCGGCCACAATGAGCAGTTCTTC.

The chain has TRBV30 and TRBJ2-5, with D maybe TRBD1 (5 bases). CDR1 is GTSNPN and CDR2 is SVGIG in the germline V gene (reference sequence). The CDR3 sequence is 15 residues long. The ends were cut back, 2 bases at V and 3 bases at J, with 16 bases in the middle. The CDR3 DNA is TGTGCCTGGAGTAGGGGCCGTTTATATAAAGAGACCCAGTACTTC. This gives the protein CAWSRGRLYKETQYF.

This chain links TRBV15 with TRBJ1-2; TRBD1 is a possible D gene (5 bases). Per germline, CDR1 LNHNV and CDR2 YYDKDF (reference sequence). The length of the CDR3 is 15 residues. V was cut by 0 bases and J by 4 bases, with 12 bases left in between. The CDR3 region is CATSREGGVSYGYTF. The CDR3 DNA reads as TGTGCCACCAGCAGAGAGGGGGGGGTGTCCTATGGCTACACCTTC.

The chain couples TRBV11-2 to TRBJ2-3, with 11 positions matching TRBD2. V dropped 6 bases and J dropped 1; count of bases not matched to a gene: 9. The germline V gene has CDR1 SGHAT and CDR2 FQNNGV. This CDR3 contains 17 residues. The CDR3 DNA reads as TGTGCCAGCAGTTTGACTAGCGGGGCCCTTGGCACAGATACGCAGTATTTT. Its protein is CASSLTSGALGTDTQYF.

This clone was counted once. The chain carries TRBV11-2 and TRBJ1-6, with D maybe TRBD1 (5 bases). This CDR3 contains 16 residues. V was shortened by 2 bases and J by 10 bases, with 18 bases between the two germline ends. The germline V gene has CDR1 SGHAT and CDR2 FQNNGV. The CDR3 loop is CASSLTGLGRGSPLHF. Here the CDR3 DNA reads TGTGCCAGCAGCTTAACCGGTCTGGGGCGGGGATCACCCCTCCACTTT.

The rearrangement joins TRBV5-3 to TRBJ1-5; D is unclear. TRBV5-3 is identified as an open reading frame with a role that is uncertain. The V and J ends lost 3 bases and 3 bases respectively, with 13 bases between them. The CDR3 loop spans 15 amino acids. The CDR3 spells CARSSRGKLNQPQHF. CDR3 bases: TGTGCCAGAAGCTCACGAGGGAAACTCAATCAGCCCCAGCATTTT.

This clone was counted between two and nine times. The J gene is TRBJ2-7, the V gene TRBV21-1; the table names TRBD2, a call not compared with the DNA. TRBV21-1 is labeled a pseudogene. The CDR3 spans 12 residues. CDR3 sequence reads: CASSISDSEQYV. The CDR3 nucleotides are TGTGCCAGCAGCATCAGCGATAGTGAGCAGTACGTC.